This TCR beta chain is from a study of sequential checkpoint blockade in melanoma. Treatment meaning: randomized to nivolumab then ipilimumab (arm A) or the reverse (arm B). PBMC sorting kept live CD3+CD8+ cells without CD19 or CD56. Only a few counts were recorded for this clone. Assay used: immunoSEQ multiplex PCR; TCRdb lists only in-frame clones, some missing. The table shows some 6,200 clones, with 53% occurring only once. Germline assignment: CDR1 SGHVS and CDR2 FQNEAQ. This CDR3 has 15 amino acids. The V end was cut by 1 base, the J end by 8 bases, with 17 bases between. The genes are TRBV7-8 and TRBJ1-1; D is perhaps TRBD1 (5 bases). The TCR originated in a human donor with melanoma. The source was CD8+ T cells sorted from blood (inferred from file names), collected from a patient given nivolumab and ipilimumab in sequence. The CDR3 sequence: CASSLDSSRAREAFF. Here the CDR3 DNA reads TGTGCCAGCAGCTTAGATTCCAGCAGGGCCCGCGAAGCTTTCTTT. Looking up the rest from reference TRBV7-8 and TRBJ1-1 gives the full variable domain: GAGVSQSPRYKVAKRGQDVALRCDPISGHVSLFWYQQALGQGPEFLTYFQNEAQLDKSGLPSDRFFAERPEGSVSTLKIQRTQQEDSAVYLCASSLDSSRAREAFFGQGTRLTVV.